Below, 11 T cell receptor beta chains from the same sample are listed, as sequenced in a study of cytotoxic CD8 clonotypes in ibrutinib-treated CLL (dated by TCRdb to about 2021). Taken with the paper, the label for time point translates to: about a year on ibrutinib. Libraries were prepared through the immunoSEQ multiplex PCR assay. The table comes from immuneACCESS by way of TCRdb, which keeps in-frame sequences with V and J called. Part of the clones is missing from these tables; in studies checked, under half for an unresolved V gene and the rest for unknown reasons. This sample is represented by about 140,000 clones; about 80% of them were singletons. The ten largest clones take up approximately 30% of the sample. The sequencing here drew on PBMCs, taken after 12 months of ibrutinib treatment. The receptors shown here come from a human donor with chronic lymphocytic leukemia.

This clone counts as medium-sized. The CDR3 DNA is TGTGCCAGCAGCTTATGGGACAGGGTGGTACAAGGTCAGCCCCAGCATTTT. As protein: CASSLWDRVVQGQPQHF. The gene calls are TRBV7-8 and TRBJ1-5; 9 bases match TRBD1. V lost 2 bases and J lost 6; bases outside the gene matches: 11. Germline V gene lookup returns CDR1 SGHVS and CDR2 FQNEAQ. The CDR3 covers 17 residues.

This clone has a handful of counts. This chain joins TRBV28 and TRBJ2-1; a possible D gene is TRBD1 (8 bases). The CDR3 contains 16 residues. V lost 6 bases, J lost 13 bases, and 28 bases lay in between. Germline CDR1 and CDR2: MDHEN and SYDVKM. Here the CDR3 reads CASSRQMGLSGTGQFF. The CDR3 bases are TGTGCCAGCAGCAGACAAATGGGGTTAAGCGGGACAGGTCAGTTCTTC.

The chain has TRBV7-2 and TRBJ2-7; the D is unclear. With 5 bases removed from V and 6 bases from J, the gap between germline ends came to 14 bases. The germline gives CDR1 SGHTA, CDR2 FQGNSA. CDR3 length equals 13 residues. The CDR3 DNA reads TGTGCCAGCAGCCAAGAGCCGTTAGGCGAGCAGTACTTC. This sequence encodes CASSQEPLGEQYF.

This sequence joins TRBV7-2 and TRBJ2-2, with D hard to call. V lost 4 bases and J lost 1, with 7 bases in between. The CDR3 consists of 14 residues. The germline V gene encodes CDR1 SGHTA and CDR2 FQGNSA. Written as DNA, the CDR3 is TGTGCCAGCAGCTCATCAGGGAACACCGGGGAGCTGTTTTTT. Amino acid sequence: CASSSSGNTGELFF.

V gene TRBV28 combines with J gene TRBJ1-2, with 9 bases that match TRBD1. After removal of 6 bases from V and 9 bases from J, the junction contained 2 bases not matched to a gene. The CDR3 totals 11 residues. Germline CDR1 and CDR2: MDHEN and SYDVKM. The CDR3, as DNA: TGTGCCAGCAGGGGGACAGGGAGCTACACCTTC. Translating it yields CASRGTGSYTF.

The genes are TRBV28 and TRBJ2-4; D gene ambiguous. The CDR3 runs to 14 residues. In germline, CDR1 is MDHEN, CDR2 SYDVKM. V was pared by 1 base and J by 4 bases, with 8 bases between. The CDR3 here is CASSLSATKNIQYF. CDR3 DNA: TGTGCCAGCAGTTTATCGGCCACTAAAAACATTCAGTACTTC.

This clone has a handful of counts. The chain is built from TRBV5-4 and TRBJ1-2; D ambiguous. The V gene lost 1 base and the J gene lost 6 bases, with 7 bases spanning the gap. The V gene's germline CDR1 is SGHNT and CDR2 YYREEE (reference sequence). This CDR3 comprises 12 residues. The CDR3 coding sequence is TGTGCCAGCAGCTTGCGGGAAGATGGCTACACCTTC. This encodes CASSLREDGYTF.

The chain is built from TRBV12-2 and TRBJ2-3; TRBD2 is the table's D call and was not checked against the DNA. TRBV12-2 is designated a pseudogene. The CDR3 sequence is 13 residues long. As DNA, the CDR3 is TGTGCAAGTCGCTTACTGACTAGTCCGACGCAGTATTTT. It codes for CASRLLTSPTQYF.

The sample holds a few counts of this clone. The CDR3: CARSPLRDRGPELNQPQHF. DNA of the CDR3: TGTGCCAGAAGCCCACTCCGGGACAGGGGACCAGAACTCAATCAGCCCCAGCATTTT. The rearrangement uses TRBV5-3 and TRBJ1-5, with 10 bases lining up with TRBD1. TRBV5-3 counts as an open reading frame of uncertain function. V lost 4 bases, J lost 3 bases, and 16 bases stayed unmatched. This CDR3 contains 19 residues.

The genes are TRBV27 and TRBJ2-3; D possibly corresponds to TRBD2 (6 bases). Germline-derived CDR1 and CDR2 are MNHEY and SMNVEV (reference sequence). Trimming cost V 0 bases and J 0 bases, with 7 bases left between them. The length of the CDR3 is 15 residues. The CDR3 DNA reads as TGTGCCAGCAGTTTATCGGGACTTAGCACAGATACGCAGTATTTT. Encoded protein: CASSLSGLSTDTQYF.

V and J are TRBV28 and TRBJ2-3; D remains unclear. V was pared by 6 bases and J by 6 bases, with 7 bases between. This CDR3 is 11 amino acids long. The V gene's germline CDR1 is MDHEN and CDR2 SYDVKM. The CDR3 DNA reads TGTGCCAGCAGAGTATATGATACGCAGTATTTT. Protein sequence: CASRVYDTQYF. Variable domain in full (rest from reference TRBV28 and TRBJ2-3): DVKVTQSSRYLVKRTGEKVFLECVQDMDHENMFWYRQDPGLGLRLIYFSYDVKMKEKGDIPEGYSVSREKKERFSLILESASTNQTSMYLCASRVYDTQYFGPGTRLTVL.